One sample yielded the 18 T cell receptor beta chains listed below, sequenced in a study of T cell responses to AZD1222 COVID-19 vaccine. Here immunoSEQ multiplex PCR was the method, and the copy in TCRdb shows in-frame clones only, minus some. The table shows roughly 140,000 clones, with approximately 92% occurring only once. The specimen comprised peripheral blood, sampled 28 days after the second AZD1222 dose. These receptors all stem from an adult who received the AZD1222 COVID-19 vaccine.

The V call is TRBV5-4, the J call TRBJ1-2; D unclear. There are 13 residues in the CDR3. Per germline, CDR1 SGHNT and CDR2 YYREEE (reference sequence). The V end lost 1 base, the J end lost 2 bases, and 6 bases lay between the germline ends. For the CDR3, the DNA is TGTGCCAGCAGCTTGTACGACAACTATGGCTACACCTTC. Protein sequence: CASSLYDNYGYTF.

This chain connects TRBV6-6 to TRBJ1-1, with D uncertain. Trimming removed 5 bases from V and 1 base from J, with 8 bases in between. The germline V gene has CDR1 MNHNY and CDR2 SVGAGI (reference sequence). The CDR3 contains 13 residues. The CDR3 reads CASSGLENTEAFF. The CDR3 DNA sequence: TGTGCCAGCAGTGGGCTTGAGAACACTGAAGCTTTCTTT.

This chain links TRBV7-9 with TRBJ1-2; TRBD1 aligns across 11 bases. V shed 4 bases, J shed 8 bases, and the junction held 9 bases outside the gene matches. The CDR3 extends over 15 amino acids. From germline, CDR1 is SEHNR and CDR2 FQNEAQ (reference sequence). CDR3 region: CASSSYPGQGGGYTF. For the CDR3, the DNA is TGTGCCAGCAGCTCCTATCCGGGACAGGGGGGAGGCTACACCTTC.

The rearrangement links TRBV18 to TRBJ2-2; 7 bases align to TRBD2. From germline, CDR1 is KGHSH and CDR2 LQKENI. With V trimmed by 6 bases and J by 1 base, 5 bases remained unmatched. The CDR3 extends over 15 amino acids. DNA for the CDR3: TGTGCCAGCTCCCCCAGCGGGGTGAACACCGGGGAGCTGTTTTTT. This encodes CASSPSGVNTGELFF.

Here the CDR3 DNA reads TGTGCCACCGCGGAGGGGCGGGAGCGAGATACGCAGTATTTT. This sequence encodes CATAEGRERDTQYF. V gene TRBV10-3 combines with J gene TRBJ2-3, with 7 bases aligning to TRBD2. CDR3 size: 14 residues. Germline assignment: CDR1 ENHRY and CDR2 SYGVKD. J was trimmed by 5 bases and V by 10 bases; bases with no gene match: 12.

V and J are TRBV29-1 and TRBJ1-1, with D possibly being TRBD1 (5 bases). Trimming took 0 bases from V and 4 from J, leaving 15 bases between them. The CDR3 is 15 residues long. The germline V gene has CDR1 SQVTM and CDR2 ANQGSEA. The CDR3 coding sequence is TGCAGCGTTGAAGATGGGGGGATCTTCACCACTGAAGCTTTCTTT. Protein: CSVEDGGIFTTEAFF.

The chain recombines TRBV29-1 with TRBJ2-1; TRBD2 might be the D (5 bases). CDR3 length: 14 amino acids. V was cut by 0 bases and J by 4 bases, with 10 bases left in between. Germline-derived CDR1 and CDR2 are SQVTM and ANQGSEA. In DNA, the CDR3 is TGCAGCGTTGAAGATTGGAAGCGGTACAATGAGCAGTTCTTC. It specifies CSVEDWKRYNEQFF.

The chain recombines TRBV19 with TRBJ2-7, with D perhaps TRBD2 (5 bases). This CDR3 has 14 amino acids. Per germline, CDR1 LNHDA and CDR2 SQIVND (reference sequence). V was cut by 2 bases and J by 1 base, with 9 bases left in between. The CDR3 here is CASSITRRSYEQYF. The CDR3 nucleotides are TGTGCCAGTAGTATAACTAGAAGGTCCTACGAGCAGTACTTC.

The rearrangement joins TRBV5-1 to TRBJ2-7; 8 nucleotides match TRBD2. This CDR3 comprises 16 residues. Germline V gene data show CDR1 as SGHRS and CDR2 as YFSETQ. Trimming took 2 bases from V and 2 from J; bases not matched to a gene: 9. The CDR3 DNA reads TGCGCCAGCAGCTTCCCTCTAGCGGGTGACACCTACGAGCAGTACTTC. This gives the protein CASSFPLAGDTYEQYF. The full variable domain, its missing parts supplied by reference TRBV5-1 and TRBJ2-7, is KAGVTQTPRYLIKTRGQQVTLSCSPISGHRSVSWYQQTPGQGLQFLFEYFSETQRNKGNFPGRFSGRQFSNSRSEMNVSTLELGDSALYLCASSFPLAGDTYEQYFGPGTRLTVT.

This rearrangement joins TRBV28 to TRBJ1-4; 7 positions agree with TRBD1. From germline, CDR1 is MDHEN and CDR2 SYDVKM. V shed 5 bases and J 6 bases; nucleotides not matched to a gene: 6. The CDR3 sequence is 14 residues long. CDR3 nucleotides: TGTGCCAGCAGTGTGACAGGGAGTTATGAAAAACTGTTTTTT. Its translation: CASSVTGSYEKLFF. The variable domain in full, completed from reference TRBV28 and TRBJ1-4, reads DVKVTQSSRYLVKRTGEKVFLECVQDMDHENMFWYRQDPGLGLRLIYFSYDVKMKEKGDIPEGYSVSREKKERFSLILESASTNQTSMYLCASSVTGSYEKLFFGSGTQLSVL.

The gene calls are TRBV18 and TRBJ1-2, with D tentatively TRBD1 (6 bases). The CDR3 has 16 amino acids. CDR1 KGHSH and CDR2 LQKENI come from the germline V gene. Trimming stripped 2 bases from V and 3 bases from J, with 16 bases between. The CDR3 bases are TGTGCCAGCTCACCATCCATGGACAGCACAGACTATGGCTACACCTTC. Protein: CASSPSMDSTDYGYTF.

This clone was detected only a few times. V usage is TRBV27 and J usage is TRBJ1-2, with TRBD1 as a possible D gene (5 bases). The CDR3 spans 13 residues. The V end was cut by 6 bases, the J end by 6 bases, with 14 bases between. CDR1 is MNHEY and CDR2 is SMNVEV in the germline V gene (reference sequence). CDR3 amino acids: CASSRRGADGYTF. Here the CDR3 DNA reads TGTGCCAGCAGCCGAAGAGGGGCAGATGGCTACACCTTC.

This rearrangement joins TRBV5-1 to TRBJ2-7, with D perhaps matching TRBD1 (6 bases). The germline V gene encodes CDR1 SGHRS and CDR2 YFSETQ. The CDR3 runs 13 residues. Trimming stripped 6 bases from V and 0 bases from J, with 10 bases between. The CDR3 loop is CASTGASSYEQYF. CDR3 coding DNA: TGCGCCAGCACAGGGGCCAGCTCCTACGAGCAGTACTTC.

This chain links TRBV10-1 with TRBJ1-1; D call uncertain. Trimming cost V 6 bases and J 1 base, with 6 bases left between them. The CDR3 contains 12 residues. The germline V gene has CDR1 WNHNN and CDR2 SYGVQD (reference sequence). The CDR3, as DNA: TGCGCCAGCAGCCCAGGGAACACTGAAGCTTTCTTT. This encodes CASSPGNTEAFF.

The CDR3 nucleotides are TGTGCCAGCAGTCCGACAGGGGCTGGCTACACCTTC. Translation: CASSPTGAGYTF. V gene TRBV12-3 or TRBV12-4 combines with J gene TRBJ1-2; 8 nucleotides match TRBD1. The trim removed 5 bases at V and 7 bases at J, leaving 3 bases unmatched. This CDR3 has 12 amino acids.

DNA of the CDR3: TGTGCCAGCAGCCCGGACAGGGGGGTTCGCGAGCAGTACTTC. This gives the protein CASSPDRGVREQYF. This sequence joins TRBV3-1 (or the pseudogene TRBV3-2) and TRBJ2-7; 10 bases agree with TRBD1. The CDR3 spans 14 residues. Germline values: CDR1 LGHDT, CDR2 YNNKEL (reference sequence). The junction had 6 bases not matched to a gene; V was cut back by 4 bases and J by 6 bases.

This clone showed up just once. The chain employs TRBV7-6 and TRBJ2-7, with TRBD1 matching over 12 bases. The germline V gene encodes CDR1 SGHVS and CDR2 FNYEAQ. The CDR3 totals 15 residues. V dropped 2 bases and J dropped 6; count of bases not matched to a gene: 5. The chain's CDR3 is CASSLSGTGGAEQYF. The CDR3 DNA reads TGTGCCAGCAGCTTATCCGGGACAGGGGGCGCCGAGCAGTACTTC. Supplemented by reference TRBV7-6 and TRBJ2-7, the full variable domain reads GAGVSQSPRYKVTKRGQDVALRCDPISGHVSLYWYRQALGQGPEFLTYFNYEAQQDKSGLPNDRFSAERPEGSISTLTIQRTEQRDSAMYRCASSLSGTGGAEQYFGPGTRLTVT.

The CDR3 sequence is CASSEERGRTDTQYF. Written as DNA, the CDR3 is TGTGCCAGCAGTGAGGAGCGGGGCCGCACAGATACGCAGTATTTT. The genes are TRBV6-1 and TRBJ2-3; 7 bases are a match to TRBD2. This CDR3 is 15 amino acids long. CDR1 MNHNS and CDR2 SASEGT come from the germline V gene. With 3 bases clipped from V and 1 base from J, the junction kept 4 bases outside the gene matches.